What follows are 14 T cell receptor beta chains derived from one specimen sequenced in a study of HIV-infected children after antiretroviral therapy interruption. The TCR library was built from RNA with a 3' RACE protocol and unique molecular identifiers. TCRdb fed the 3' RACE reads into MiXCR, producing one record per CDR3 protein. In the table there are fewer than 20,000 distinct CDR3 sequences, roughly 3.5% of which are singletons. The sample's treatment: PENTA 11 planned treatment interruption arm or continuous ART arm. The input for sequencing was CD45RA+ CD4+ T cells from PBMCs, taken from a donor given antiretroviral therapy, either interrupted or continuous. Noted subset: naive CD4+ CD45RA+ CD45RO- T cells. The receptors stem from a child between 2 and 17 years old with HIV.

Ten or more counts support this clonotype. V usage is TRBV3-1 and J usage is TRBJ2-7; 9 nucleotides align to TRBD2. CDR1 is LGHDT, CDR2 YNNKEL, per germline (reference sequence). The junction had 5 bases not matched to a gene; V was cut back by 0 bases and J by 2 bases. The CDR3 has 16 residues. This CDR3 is CASSQDRIAGAYEQYF. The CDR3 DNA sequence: TGTGCCAGCAGCCAAGATAGGATAGCGGGGGCCTACGAGCAGTACTTC.

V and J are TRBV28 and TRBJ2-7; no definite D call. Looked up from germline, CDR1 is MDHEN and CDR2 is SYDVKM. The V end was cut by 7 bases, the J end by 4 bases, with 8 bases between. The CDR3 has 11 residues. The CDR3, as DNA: TGTGCCAGCACCGCGCGGTACGAGCAGTACTTC. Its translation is CASTARYEQYF.

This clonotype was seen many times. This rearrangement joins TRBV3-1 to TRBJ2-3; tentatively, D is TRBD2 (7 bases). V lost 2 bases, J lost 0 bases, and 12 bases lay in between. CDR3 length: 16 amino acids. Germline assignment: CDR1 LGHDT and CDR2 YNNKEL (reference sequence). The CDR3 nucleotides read TGTGCCAGCAGCCAAAACGGGGGGCCTAGCACAGATACGCAGTATTTT. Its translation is CASSQNGGPSTDTQYF.

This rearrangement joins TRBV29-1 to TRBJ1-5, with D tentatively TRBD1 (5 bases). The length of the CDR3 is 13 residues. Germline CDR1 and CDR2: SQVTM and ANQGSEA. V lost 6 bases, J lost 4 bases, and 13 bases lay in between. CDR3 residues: CSVAGTENQPQHF. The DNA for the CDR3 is TGCAGCGTGGCCGGGACGGAAAATCAGCCCCAGCATTTT.

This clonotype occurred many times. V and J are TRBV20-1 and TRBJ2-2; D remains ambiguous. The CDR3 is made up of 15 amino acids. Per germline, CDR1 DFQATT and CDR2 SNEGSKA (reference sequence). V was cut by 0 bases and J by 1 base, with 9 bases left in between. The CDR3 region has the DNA TGCAGTGCTAGAGACCGGAGACAGAACACCGGGGAGCTGTTTTTT. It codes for CSARDRRQNTGELFF.

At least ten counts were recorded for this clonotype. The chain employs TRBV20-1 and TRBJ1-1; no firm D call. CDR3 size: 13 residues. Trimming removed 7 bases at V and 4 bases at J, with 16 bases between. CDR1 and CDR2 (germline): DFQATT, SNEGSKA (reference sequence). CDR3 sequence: CSGLGQRVTEAFF. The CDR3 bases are TGCAGTGGGCTCGGTCAAAGGGTCACTGAAGCTTTCTTT.

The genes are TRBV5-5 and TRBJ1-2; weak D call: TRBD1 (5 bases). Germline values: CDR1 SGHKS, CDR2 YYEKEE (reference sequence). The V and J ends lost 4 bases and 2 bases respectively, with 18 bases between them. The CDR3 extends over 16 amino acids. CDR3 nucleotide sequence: TGTGCCAGCAGCCAGCACCCGGACATGGCCAACTATGGCTACACCTTC. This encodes CASSQHPDMANYGYTF.

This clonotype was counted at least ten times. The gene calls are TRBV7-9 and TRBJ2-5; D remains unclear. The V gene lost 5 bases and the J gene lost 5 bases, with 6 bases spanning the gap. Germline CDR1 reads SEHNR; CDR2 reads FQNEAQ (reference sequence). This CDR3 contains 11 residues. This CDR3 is CASSHAETQYF. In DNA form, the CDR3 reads TGTGCCAGCAGCCACGCGGAGACCCAGTACTTC.

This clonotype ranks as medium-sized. The CDR3 bases are TGCAGTGCCGAGGGGGGGTCCGTTGATGAGCAGTTCTTC. It yields the protein CSAEGGSVDEQFF. This chain connects TRBV20-1 to TRBJ2-1; TRBD2 might be the D (7 bases). The CDR3 totals 13 residues. Deletions cut 6 bases from V and 8 bases from J, with 17 bases between. CDR1 and CDR2 from the germline V gene are DFQATT and SNEGSKA (reference sequence).

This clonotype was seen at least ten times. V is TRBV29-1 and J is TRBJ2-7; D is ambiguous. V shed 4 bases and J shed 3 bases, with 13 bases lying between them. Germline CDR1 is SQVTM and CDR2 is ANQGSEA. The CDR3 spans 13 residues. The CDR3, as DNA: TGCAGCGTTGCCCCCACCATGAGCTACGAGCAGTACTTC. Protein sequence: CSVAPTMSYEQYF.

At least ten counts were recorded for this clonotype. CDR3 protein: CASGDTHRRWEKLFF. As DNA, the CDR3 is TGTGCCAGTGGGGATACTCACCGGAGATGGGAAAAACTGTTTTTT. V gene TRBV19 combines with J gene TRBJ1-4, with D unresolved. The CDR3 totals 15 residues. Deletions cut 8 bases from V and 8 bases from J, with 21 bases between. Germline V gene sequence: CDR1 LNHDA, CDR2 SQIVND (reference sequence).

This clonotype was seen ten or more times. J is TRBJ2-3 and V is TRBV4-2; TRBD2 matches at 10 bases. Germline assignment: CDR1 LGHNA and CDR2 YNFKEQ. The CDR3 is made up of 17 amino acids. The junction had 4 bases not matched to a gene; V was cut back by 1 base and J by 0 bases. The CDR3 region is CASSQGASGGSTDTQYF. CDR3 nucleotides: TGTGCCAGCAGCCAAGGGGCTAGCGGGGGTAGCACAGATACGCAGTATTTT.

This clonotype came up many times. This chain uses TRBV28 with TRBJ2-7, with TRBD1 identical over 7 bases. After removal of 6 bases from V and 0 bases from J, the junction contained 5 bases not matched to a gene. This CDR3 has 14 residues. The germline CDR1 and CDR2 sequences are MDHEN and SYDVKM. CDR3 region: CASSPGQSSYEQYF. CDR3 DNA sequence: TGTGCCAGCAGCCCGGGACAGAGCTCCTACGAGCAGTACTTC.

In nucleotides, the CDR3 is TGCGCCAGCAGCCAAGTGGGGAAGGACGAGCAGTACTTC. Protein sequence: CASSQVGKDEQYF. V and J are TRBV4-1 and TRBJ2-7; D ambiguous. The CDR3 contains 13 residues. Germline lookup yields CDR1 MGHRA and CDR2 YSYEKL. Trimming shortened V by 1 base and J by 5 bases, and 9 bases separated the two germline ends.